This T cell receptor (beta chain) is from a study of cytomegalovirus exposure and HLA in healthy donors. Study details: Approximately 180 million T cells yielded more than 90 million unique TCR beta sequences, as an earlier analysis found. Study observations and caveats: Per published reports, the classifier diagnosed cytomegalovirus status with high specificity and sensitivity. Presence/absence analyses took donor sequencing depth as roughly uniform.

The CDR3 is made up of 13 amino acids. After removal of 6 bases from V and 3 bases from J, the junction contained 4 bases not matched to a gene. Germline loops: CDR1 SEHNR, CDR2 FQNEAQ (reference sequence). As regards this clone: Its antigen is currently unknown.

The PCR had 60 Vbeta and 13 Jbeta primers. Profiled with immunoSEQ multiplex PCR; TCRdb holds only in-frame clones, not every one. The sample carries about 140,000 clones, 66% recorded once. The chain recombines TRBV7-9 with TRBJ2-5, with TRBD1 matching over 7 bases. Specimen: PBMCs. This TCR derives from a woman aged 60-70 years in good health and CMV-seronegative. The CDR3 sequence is CASSRDSKETQYF. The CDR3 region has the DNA TGTGCCAGCAGTAGGGACAGTAAAGAGACCCAGTACTTC. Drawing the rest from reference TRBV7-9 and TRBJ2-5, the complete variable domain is DTGVSQNPRHKITKRGQNVTFRCDPISEHNRLYWYRQTLGQGPEFLTYFQNEAQLEKSRLLSDRFSAERPKGSFSTLEIQRTEQGDSAMYLCASSRDSKETQYFGPGTRLLVL.